This T cell receptor beta chain came from a study of CD8 T cells in ankylosing spondylitis (dated by TCRdb to the late 2010s). As for the study more broadly: To find TCR variants linked to disease, the study profiled T cell receptor beta repertoires in ankylosing spondylitis patients and healthy donors. The full study cohort comprised approximately 23 ankylosing spondylitis patients and some 110 healthy donors. Samples of peripheral blood were taken, and for ankylosing spondylitis patients, synovial fluid was collected as well.

Sequencing used an Illumina HiSeq 2500. Quantitative 5'-RACE with molecular barcodes was used to prepare TCR beta libraries. The authors' analysis ran thus. To identify disease-linked TCR variants, a new computational method was used, one built on a probabilistic model of VDJ rearrangement. TCRdb reprocessing: public reads trimmed at Q25 with fastp, clones called with MiXCR, in-frame beta chains kept. Rows with one shared CDR3 protein collapse into an entry with the most common genes and DNA. The V and J calls come from TCRdb's annotation, not from the publication. The sample table shows about 200,000 distinct CDR3 sequences, and roughly 12% are seen once. More than 15% of the sample lies in the top ten. The CDR3 numbers 13 residues from cysteine through phenylalanine. CDR3 DNA is the only sequence kept; it has 39 bases, read in frame from the first base. Trimming takes 11 bases off V and 5 bases off J; junction bases not matched to a gene: 5. The germline V gene (reference sequence) yields LNHDA for CDR1 and SQIVND for CDR2.

Overall results and qualifications from the work: Some of the motif variants had been reported before in the synovial fluid and blood of reactive arthritis patients, a finding that suggests common disease-initiation mechanisms. The disease-linked clones were reported as significantly enriched in matched synovial fluid samples from ankylosing spondylitis patients. The disease-linked clones showed a CD8+ phenotype and occurred at relatively low frequencies in peripheral blood. A TCR beta motif made up of under ten highly homologous amino acid variants appeared to be characteristic of blood from ankylosing spondylitis patients.

Concerning this clonotype: Its specific antigen is unknown. Base qualities are not at hand, and no much larger clone is one base apart.

The source is a male donor with ankylosing spondylitis or in good health (not recorded which). Sequenced: blood, either unsorted or a sorted T cell fraction (not recorded which). The chain is assembled from TRBV19 and TRBJ2-2, and 10 junctional nucleotides match TRBD1. Here the CDR3 is given as CAVRTGGTGELFF. The DNA reads TGTGCCGTCAGGACAGGGGGGACCGGGGAGCTGTTTTTT.